This T cell receptor beta chain was sequenced during a study of blood T cell repertoires in COVID-19. Study at large: PBMCs, B-cell-depleted T cells, or T cells were the source of the cDNA or gDNA that made up the material.

Under the authors' procedure: How many nucleated cells were present was estimated from reference gene primer amplification. TCRdb's table, derived via immunoSEQ multiplex PCR, lists solely in-frame clones and lacks some. D and trimming come from the DNA, and the V and J calls and clone size come from that table. The sample lists nearly 25,000 clones, approximately 72% seen once, with approximately 40% in the top ten. The CDR3 totals 16 residues. J lost 0 bases, V lost 3 bases, and 3 bases had no gene match. Per germline, CDR1 GTSNPN and CDR2 SVGIG (reference sequence). The sample was peripheral blood. The sequence was collected from an elderly woman with acute or convalescent COVID-19. The rearrangement uses TRBV30 and TRBJ2-7, with 15 bases matching TRBD2. CDR3 protein: CAWRRGLAGGSYEQYF. The CDR3 DNA sequence: TGTGCCTGGAGACGGGGACTAGCGGGAGGCTCCTACGAGCAGTACTTC.